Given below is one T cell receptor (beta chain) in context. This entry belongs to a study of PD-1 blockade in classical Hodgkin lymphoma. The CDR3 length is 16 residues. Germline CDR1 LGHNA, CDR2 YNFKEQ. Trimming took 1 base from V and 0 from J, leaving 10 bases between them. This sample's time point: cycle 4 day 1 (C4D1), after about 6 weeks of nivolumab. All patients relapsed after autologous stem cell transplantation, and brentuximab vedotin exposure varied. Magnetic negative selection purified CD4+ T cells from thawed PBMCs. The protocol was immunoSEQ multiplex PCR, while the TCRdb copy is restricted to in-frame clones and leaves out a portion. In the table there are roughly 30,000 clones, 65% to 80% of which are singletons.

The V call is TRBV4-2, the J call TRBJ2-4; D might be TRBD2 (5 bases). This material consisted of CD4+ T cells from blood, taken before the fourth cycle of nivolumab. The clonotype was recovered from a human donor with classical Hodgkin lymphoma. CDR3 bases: TGTGCCAGCAGCCAAGCCCCGGGAATAGCCAAAAACATTCAGTACTTC. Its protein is CASSQAPGIAKNIQYF.